This entry features one TCR beta chain sequence. Its antigen is still unknown. These data belong to a study of response to subunit inactivated influenza vaccine. Overall study findings and caveats: The authors offered the suggestion that each seasonal influenza vaccination recruits few new T cells.

V dropped 4 bases and J dropped 5 bases, with 9 bases sitting between them. In germline, CDR1 is SGHRS, CDR2 YFSETQ. This CDR3 spans 13 amino acids. TCRdb reanalysed the RT-PCR reads using MiXCR and keeps one entry per CDR3 protein. The sample yields about 650,000 distinct CDR3 sequences, approximately 14% seen once. The source material was PBMCs from blood, sampled about 11 days after vaccination. The chain combines TRBV5-1 with TRBJ1-4, with a weak D call TRBD1 (5 bases). The sequence was collected from a man aged 45 to 65 who received an inactivated influenza vaccine. CDR3 DNA sequence: TGCGCCAGCAGCCCACAGGAAAATGAAAAACTGTTTTTT. Translating gives CASSPQENEKLFF.